This TCR beta chain was profiled in a study of cytomegalovirus exposure and HLA in healthy donors. Repertoires were generated with immunoSEQ multiplex PCR, while TCRdb's copy carries only in-frame clones and drops some. The sample lists 200,000 to 250,000 clones; more than 75% were seen once. CDR3 length: 11 amino acids. The germline gives CDR1 MNHEY, CDR2 SVGAGI. Trimming left V 6 bases short and J 6 bases short, with 7 bases between. The sequencing sample was made of PBMCs. The gene calls are TRBV6-5 and TRBJ2-3; the D gene is possibly TRBD1 (6 bases). The sequence derives from a young woman in good health and CMV-seropositive. CDR3 coding DNA: TGTGCCAGCAGCACAGGGGATACGCAGTATTTT. Translated, it gives CASSTGDTQYF.